The present T cell receptor (beta chain) was sequenced within a study of T cell repertoires in cytomegalovirus infection (dated by TCRdb to the late 2010s). Notes on the research overall: Donor HLA type was relevant to the analysis, because carriage of CMV infection together with the matching HLA type was indicated by public TCR beta signatures. Broad study findings and their caveats: In both this cohort and an independent roughly 350-donor cohort, the cumulative frequency of public TCR beta family members distinguished carriers of CMV infection plus the relevant HLA type. The ex vivo response was dominated by HLA-C-restricted CMV-specific TCR beta clonotypes, which also provided the single most frequent clonotype in two of eight donors.

From the germline V gene, CDR1 is LGHNA and CDR2 is YNFKEQ. Taken from cysteine to phenylalanine, the CDR3 has 17 residues. CDR3 DNA is the only sequence kept; it has 51 bases, read in frame from the first base. V is clipped by 1 base and J by 0 bases, and the sequence between their germline boundaries is 13 bases long. Worth noting for this clonotype: Its antigen is unknown. No base quality information exists; no much larger clone differs at one position.

The sequencing machine was an Illumina HiSeq 1500. TCRdb took the public reads, trimmed them with fastp at Q25, ran MiXCR for clone calling and kept in-frame beta chains. Entries are consolidated by CDR3 protein sequence, retaining the most common genes and DNA. The table for this sample lists hundreds of thousands of distinct CDR3 sequences; 15% to 20% of them were counted only once. About 12% of the sample is held by the ten biggest clonotypes. Material: PBMCs. The chain is encoded by TRBV4-2 joined to TRBJ1-5, and possibly TRBD1, on 5 matching bases. The receptor was isolated from a human donor in good health (CMV status not recorded). Some clones in this sample may be carry-over from other donors' samples. The CDR3 corresponds to CASSQVGTGYSNQPQHF. The DNA sequence is TGTGCCAGCAGCCAAGTCGGCACAGGTTATAGCAATCAGCCCCAGCATTTT.